A single sample is the source of the 13 T cell receptor beta chains below, sequenced in a study of blood T cell repertoires in COVID-19. Sequencing was performed with immunoSEQ multiplex PCR; in TCRdb, only in-frame clones are kept and a portion is missing. This table holds some 400,000 clones, roughly nine tenths found once. The sequencing input was PBMCs or T cells enriched from blood (not recorded which). Receptors were obtained from a woman aged 40 to 50 who had been exposed to COVID-19.

The gene calls are TRBV2 and TRBJ1-3; 8 nucleotides agree with TRBD1. This CDR3 has 15 amino acids. Trimming at V came to 6 bases and at J to 3 bases, leaving 7 bases not matched to a gene. Germline V gene sequence: CDR1 SNHLY, CDR2 FYNNEI. CDR3 bases: TGTGCCAGCAGACTACAGGGGGTAGATGGAAACACCATATATTTT. Protein sequence: CASRLQGVDGNTIYF.

V and J are TRBV19 and TRBJ1-1, with 8 bases fitting TRBD1. The CDR3 is 15 residues long. Trimming took 7 bases from V and 1 from J; bases not matched to a gene: 8. Germline CDR1 LNHDA, CDR2 SQIVND (reference sequence). CDR3 sequence reads: CASNDQGAGNTEAFF. In DNA form, the CDR3 reads TGTGCCAGTAACGACCAGGGGGCGGGGAACACTGAAGCTTTCTTT.

This chain connects TRBV13 to TRBJ1-2; D might be TRBD1 (5 bases). CDR3 length equals 13 residues. Trimming took off 3 bases at V and 1 base at J, with 6 bases between the two ends. Germline V gene data show CDR1 as PRHDT and CDR2 as FYEKMQ (reference sequence). The CDR3 loop is CASSLQGNYGYTF. In nucleotides, the CDR3 is TGTGCCAGCAGCTTGCAGGGTAACTATGGCTACACCTTC.

The rearrangement uses TRBV5-1 and TRBJ1-2; possible D gene TRBD1, 5 bases. CDR3 size: 17 residues. Trimming pared 0 bases from V and 3 bases from J, leaving 18 bases between. CDR1 is SGHRS, CDR2 YFSETQ, per germline. CDR3 in DNA: TGCGCCAGCAGCTTGGGGCCGGGCCAAGTCAGGGACTATGGCTACACCTTC. As protein: CASSLGPGQVRDYGYTF.

J is TRBJ1-1 and V is TRBV5-1; the D gene is possibly TRBD1 (6 bases). CDR3 size: 13 residues. The V gene's germline CDR1 is SGHRS and CDR2 YFSETQ. V was shortened by 4 bases and J by 4 bases, with 11 bases between the two germline ends. CDR3: CASSGGDATEAFF. CDR3 nucleotide sequence: TGCGCCAGCAGCGGGGGCGACGCCACTGAAGCTTTCTTT.

The chain recombines TRBV30 with TRBJ2-5; TRBD1 might be the D (6 bases). Trimming pared 2 bases from V and 4 bases from J, leaving 17 bases between. This CDR3 has 15 residues. The germline V gene encodes CDR1 GTSNPN and CDR2 SVGIG (reference sequence). The CDR3, as DNA: TGTGCCTGGAGTCACGGGACACTCCAGGCAGAGACCCAGTACTTC. This encodes CAWSHGTLQAETQYF.

The CDR3 DNA reads TGTGCCAGCTCACCCGGTACTATCTCCTACGAGCAGTACTTC. This gives the protein CASSPGTISYEQYF. The rearrangement uses TRBV18 and TRBJ2-7; D unresolved. V was trimmed by 3 bases and J by 0 bases, leaving 9 bases between them. The CDR3 is made up of 14 amino acids. Germline CDR1 reads KGHSH; CDR2 reads LQKENI.

The chain links TRBV15 to TRBJ1-2; tentatively, D is TRBD1 (6 bases). CDR3 length: 14 amino acids. Germline CDR1 is LNHNV and CDR2 is YYDKDF (reference sequence). The V end lost 2 bases, the J end lost 6 bases, and 13 bases lay between the germline ends. Here the CDR3 DNA reads TGTGCCACCAGCAGACCTACAGGGCGGGATGGCTACACCTTC. Protein product: CATSRPTGRDGYTF.

The chain couples TRBV25-1 to TRBJ2-7, with TRBD2 as a possible D gene (6 bases). Germline CDR1 is MGHDK and CDR2 is SYGVNS. Deletions cut 7 bases from V and 0 bases from J, with 10 bases between. There are 13 residues in the CDR3. CDR3 region: CASNQDYSYEQYF. The CDR3 region has the DNA TGTGCCAGCAATCAGGACTACTCCTACGAGCAGTACTTC.

The chain couples TRBV10-3 to TRBJ1-5; a possible D gene is TRBD1 (6 bases). Looked up from germline, CDR1 is ENHRY and CDR2 is SYGVKD. Trimming left V 3 bases short and J 6 bases short, with 18 bases between. There are 16 residues in the CDR3. The CDR3 sequence is CAISDPGQGMGQPQHF. The CDR3 DNA sequence: TGTGCCATCAGTGACCCCGGGCAGGGGATGGGTCAGCCCCAGCATTTT.

This clone was detected only once. Other DNA sequences in this sample translate to the same CDR3. J is TRBJ2-7 and V is TRBV5-4; 13 bases align to TRBD2. Looked up from germline, CDR1 is SGHNT and CDR2 is YYREEE (reference sequence). V shed 0 bases, J shed 0 bases, and the junction held 3 bases outside the gene matches. CDR3 length: 17 amino acids. The CDR3 loop reads CASSLGLAGGSSYEQYF. The CDR3 region has the DNA TGTGCCAGCAGCTTGGGACTAGCGGGGGGCTCCTCCTACGAGCAGTACTTC. Complete variable domain (other parts from reference TRBV5-4 and TRBJ2-7): ETGVTQSPTHLIKTRGQQVTLRCSSQSGHNTVSWYQQALGQGPQFIFQYYREEENGRGNFPPRFSGLQFPNYSSELNVNALELDDSALYLCASSLGLAGGSSYEQYFGPGTRLTVT.

V and J are TRBV6-5 and TRBJ1-2; TRBD1 matches 7 bases. Germline V gene data show CDR1 as MNHEY and CDR2 as SVGAGI. After removal of 9 bases from V and 4 bases from J, the junction contained 5 bases not matched to a gene. The CDR3 length is 12 residues. CDR3 protein: CASRTGVYGYTF. The CDR3 region has the DNA TGTGCCAGTCGAACAGGGGTCTATGGCTACACCTTC.

This clone was recorded a few times. The DNA of the CDR3 is TGTGCCAGCGAGGGAGGCATTTCCTACGAGCAGTACTTC. Its translation: CASEGGISYEQYF. This rearrangement joins TRBV7-9 to TRBJ2-7, with a possible D match to TRBD2 (6 bases). V dropped 8 bases and J dropped 1 base, with 12 bases sitting between them. Per germline, CDR1 SEHNR and CDR2 FQNEAQ (reference sequence). The length of the CDR3 is 13 residues.